This paragraph covers one T cell receptor beta chain sequence. Other nucleotide sequences from this sample produce the same CDR3. This entry comes from a study of blood T cell repertoires in COVID-19. Produced via immunoSEQ multiplex PCR; TCRdb's table is partial and in-frame only. Found here are under 500,000 clones, 85% to 90% of them singletons; the top ten hold roughly 4.3%. Per the germline V gene, CDR1 is SGHRS and CDR2 is YFSETQ. CDR3 length: 14 amino acids. The junction had 8 bases not matched to a gene; V was cut back by 4 bases and J by 8 bases. Specimen: peripheral blood. The sequence was collected from a woman aged 25 to 45 with acute or convalescent COVID-19. The chain uses TRBV5-1 and TRBJ1-4; the match to TRBD1 covers 7 bases. This chain's CDR3 is CASSLTGANEKLFF. The CDR3 nucleotides are TGCGCCAGCAGCCTAACAGGGGCCAACGAAAAACTGTTTTTT.